One sample yielded the 23 T cell receptor beta chains listed below, sequenced in a study of shared clonotypes between healthy human individuals. Measured with immunoSEQ multiplex PCR; TCRdb has only the in-frame clones, and not every one. The sample lists over 2 million clones; under 95% were seen once. Sequencing used naive CD4+ T cells from PBMCs. Subset reported: CD45RA+ positively selected. The receptor source for this set is a man aged 18 to 35 in good health. Some clones in this sample may be carry-over from other donors' samples.

The CDR3 DNA sequence: TGTGCCAGCAGTGTATACAGGGAAGGGTACGAGCAGTACTTC. As protein: CASSVYREGYEQYF. This chain uses TRBV28 with TRBJ2-7, with a weak D call TRBD1 (6 bases). The germline V and J ends were trimmed by 5 bases and 4 bases, with 15 bases remaining between them. Germline CDR1 reads MDHEN; CDR2 reads SYDVKM. This CDR3 is 14 amino acids long.

This clone came up once. The chain combines TRBV4-3 with TRBJ2-5; no reliable D call. Trimming removed 1 base at V and 3 bases at J, with 9 bases between. The germline gives CDR1 LGHNA, CDR2 YSLEER. This CDR3 is 14 amino acids long. The CDR3 bases are TGCGCCAGCAGCCAAGGGCTAGGGAAAGAGACCCAGTACTTC. This sequence encodes CASSQGLGKETQYF.

This clone occurred once. The chain joins TRBV20-1 to TRBJ2-5; D not certain. Germline CDR1 reads DFQATT; CDR2 reads SNEGSKA (reference sequence). CDR3 size: 11 residues. V lost 4 bases, J lost 5 bases, and 8 bases lay in between. CDR3 sequence: CSAIKRETQYF. The CDR3 coding sequence is TGCAGTGCTATCAAGAGGGAGACCCAGTACTTC.

The chain has TRBV9 and TRBJ2-2; 7 bases are shared with TRBD2. The CDR3 contains 16 residues. Germline CDR1 reads SGDLS; CDR2 reads YYNGEE. The junction had 8 bases not matched to a gene; V was cut back by 2 bases and J by 4 bases. This CDR3 is CASSVRLAAGTGELFF. The CDR3, as DNA: TGTGCCAGCAGCGTTAGACTAGCTGCGGGCACCGGGGAGCTGTTTTTT.

The chain joins TRBV7-2 to TRBJ1-4; D is perhaps TRBD1 (5 bases). The CDR3 is 14 residues long. The V end lost 5 bases, the J end lost 3 bases, and 10 bases lay between the germline ends. Germline-derived CDR1 and CDR2 are SGHTA and FQGNSA. The CDR3 reads CASSPFRANEKLFF. The CDR3 DNA reads as TGTGCCAGCAGCCCTTTCAGGGCTAATGAAAAACTGTTTTTT.

The V call is TRBV5-1, the J call TRBJ2-2; D gene unclear. The CDR3 spans 17 residues. V lost 4 bases and J lost 0, with 16 bases in between. Germline V lookup: CDR1 SGHRS, CDR2 YFSETQ. As DNA, the CDR3 is TGCGCCAGCAGCCTCAACTCTCCGACGACGAACACCGGGGAGCTGTTTTTT. Translation: CASSLNSPTTNTGELFF.

This chain links TRBV30 with TRBJ1-2; unclear D gene. Trimming removed 7 bases at V and 7 bases at J, with 19 bases between. The CDR3 spans 13 residues. Per the germline V gene, CDR1 is GTSNPN and CDR2 is SVGIG (reference sequence). The CDR3 region has the DNA TGTGCCTCCAGTGACCTACTAGGTGGTGGCTACACCTTC. Its protein product is CASSDLLGGGYTF.

This sequence joins TRBV28 and TRBJ2-7; D remains ambiguous. This CDR3 has 12 amino acids. Germline lookup yields CDR1 MDHEN and CDR2 SYDVKM. With 6 bases removed from V and 6 bases from J, the gap between germline ends came to 12 bases. CDR3 bases: TGTGCCAGCAGGTTTCATCCCGGCGAGCAGTACTTC. It codes for CASRFHPGEQYF.

The V gene is TRBV2, the J gene TRBJ1-5; D uncertain. Deletions cut 7 bases from V and 1 base from J, with 11 bases between. This CDR3 is 14 amino acids long. CDR1 is SNHLY, CDR2 FYNNEI, per germline. The CDR3 sequence is CASKDGKSNQPQHF. The DNA of the CDR3 is TGTGCCAGCAAGGATGGGAAGAGCAATCAGCCCCAGCATTTT.

This chain uses TRBV11-3 with TRBJ2-4, with TRBD1 matching 8 bases. This CDR3 spans 13 amino acids. Looked up from germline, CDR1 is SGHNT and CDR2 is YENEEA. The V segment lost 9 bases and the J segment 1 base; nucleotides outside the gene matches: 2. The CDR3 sequence is CARRQGAKNIQYF. In DNA, the CDR3 is TGTGCCAGAAGACAGGGGGCCAAAAACATTCAGTACTTC.

The chain recombines TRBV10-1 with TRBJ2-1, with TRBD1 matching over 9 bases. The trim removed 1 base at V and 9 bases at J, leaving 13 bases unmatched. The CDR3 has 17 residues. Germline assignment: CDR1 WNHNN and CDR2 SYGVQD (reference sequence). CDR3 loop: CASSEFIQGAIGVEQFF. The CDR3 DNA reads as TGCGCCAGCAGTGAGTTCATACAGGGGGCGATAGGAGTTGAGCAGTTCTTC.

V gene TRBV7-9 combines with J gene TRBJ1-1, with 7 bases lining up with TRBD1. The CDR3 sequence is 16 residues long. The germline gives CDR1 SEHNR, CDR2 FQNEAQ (reference sequence). J gave up 4 bases and V 2 bases, and 10 bases lay outside the gene matches. The CDR3 here is CASSLRPGRGVTEAFF. CDR3 nucleotides: TGTGCCAGCAGCTTACGGCCTGGCAGGGGGGTCACTGAAGCTTTCTTT.

This clone was seen a single time. V is TRBV15 and J is TRBJ2-3, with D tentatively TRBD2 (5 bases). V lost 5 bases and J lost 4, with 10 bases in between. The CDR3 spans 13 residues. In germline, CDR1 is LNHNV, CDR2 YYDKDF (reference sequence). The CDR3 spells CATSWRRADTQYF. The CDR3, as DNA: TGTGCCACCAGCTGGCGGCGGGCAGATACGCAGTATTTT.

The V and J genes are TRBV19 and TRBJ1-2; D unresolved. CDR1 is LNHDA and CDR2 is SQIVND in the germline V gene (reference sequence). The CDR3 totals 12 residues. V lost 6 bases and J lost 5, with 10 bases in between. The CDR3 bases are TGTGCCAGTAGCCTGACTCGGTATGGCTACACCTTC. It codes for CASSLTRYGYTF. Complete variable domain (other parts from reference TRBV19 and TRBJ1-2): DGGITQSPKYLFRKEGQNVTLSCEQNLNHDAMYWYRQDPGQGLRLIYYSQIVNDFQKGDIAEGYSVSREKKESFPLTVTSAQKNPTAFYLCASSLTRYGYTFGSGTRLTVV.

Of note for this clone: Distinct nucleotide sequences in the sample also encode this CDR3. This chain links TRBV2 with TRBJ2-5; maybe TRBD2 (5 bases). V shed 4 bases and J shed 3 bases, with 6 bases lying between them. Germline V gives CDR1 SNHLY, CDR2 FYNNEI. This CDR3 spans 12 amino acids. CDR3: CASSVGEETQYF. DNA for the CDR3: TGTGCCAGCAGTGTCGGGGAAGAGACCCAGTACTTC.

This clone is a singleton in its sample. The rearrangement links TRBV7-3 to TRBJ2-7; D is undetermined. Germline V gives CDR1 SGHTA, CDR2 FQGTGA. V was trimmed by 2 bases and J by 0 bases, leaving 8 bases between them. CDR3 size: 14 residues. CDR3 loop: CASSLSRSSYEQYF. Here the CDR3 DNA reads TGTGCCAGCAGCTTATCCAGGAGCTCCTACGAGCAGTACTTC.

This clone has more than one count but fewer than ten. This sequence joins TRBV19 and TRBJ1-1, with D perhaps TRBD1 (6 bases). Trimming took off 7 bases at V and 0 bases at J, with 9 bases between the two ends. Germline-derived CDR1 and CDR2 are LNHDA and SQIVND (reference sequence). The CDR3 covers 13 residues. CDR3 DNA: TGTGCCAGTAACAGGGCTATGAACACTGAAGCTTTCTTT. This encodes CASNRAMNTEAFF.

The V call is TRBV7-9, the J call TRBJ1-2, with 7 bases that match TRBD1. This CDR3 has 18 amino acids. Germline V gene lookup returns CDR1 SEHNR and CDR2 FQNEAQ (reference sequence). The junction had 12 bases not matched to a gene; V was cut back by 2 bases and J by 0 bases. In DNA, the CDR3 is TGTGCCAGCAGCTTAAGATTCAAGGGGACAGTAGCTAACTATGGCTACACCTTC. This codes for CASSLRFKGTVANYGYTF.

This sequence joins TRBV28 and TRBJ2-7, with D possibly being TRBD1 (7 bases). Per the germline V gene, CDR1 is MDHEN and CDR2 is SYDVKM. CDR3 length: 19 residues. Trimming shortened V by 6 bases and J by 5 bases, and 32 bases separated the two germline ends. The CDR3 nucleotides read TGTGCCAGCAGCCATAGACAGGGTCGGAGGGGTACGAACCTGCACGAGCAGTACTTC. Translated: CASSHRQGRRGTNLHEQYF. The variable domain in full, with the rest retrieved from reference TRBV28 and TRBJ2-7, is DVKVTQSSRYLVKRTGEKVFLECVQDMDHENMFWYRQDPGLGLRLIYFSYDVKMKEKGDIPEGYSVSREKKERFSLILESASTNQTSMYLCASSHRQGRRGTNLHEQYFGPGTRLTVT.

The gene calls are TRBV6-5 and TRBJ2-7, with D uncertain. Germline CDR1 MNHEY, CDR2 SVGAGI. The CDR3 extends over 12 amino acids. Trimming removed 8 bases from V and 2 bases from J, with 10 bases in between. The chain's CDR3 is CASRALTYEQYF. For the CDR3, the DNA is TGTGCCAGCCGCGCCCTCACCTACGAGCAGTACTTC.

The chain combines TRBV19 with TRBJ1-2; 7 bases agree with TRBD1. This CDR3 is 17 amino acids long. The V and J ends lost 3 bases and 8 bases, in that order; junction bases with no gene match: 18. CDR1 and CDR2 from the germline V gene are LNHDA and SQIVND (reference sequence). Here the CDR3 DNA reads TGTGCCAGTAGTATCCAGGGGGACAGTCTACCCTTGAGGGGCTACACCTTC. Amino acids: CASSIQGDSLPLRGYTF.

The rearrangement uses TRBV6-6 and TRBJ1-4; no clear D gene. V was cut by 6 bases and J by 8 bases, with 13 bases left in between. In germline, CDR1 is MNHNY, CDR2 SVGAGI (reference sequence). This CDR3 has 13 residues. CDR3 region: CASRAGLWEKLFF. The CDR3 bases are TGTGCCAGCAGGGCAGGTCTTTGGGAAAAACTGTTTTTT.

The CDR3 DNA reads TGCGCCAGCAGCTTAACGGGGGCCTCGAACACCGGGGAGCTGTTTTTT. As protein: CASSLTGASNTGELFF. The chain uses TRBV5-1 and TRBJ2-2; possibly TRBD1 or TRBD2 for D (6 bases each). Deletions cut 2 bases from V and 0 bases from J, with 11 bases between. The CDR3 runs to 16 residues. Germline V gives CDR1 SGHRS, CDR2 YFSETQ.